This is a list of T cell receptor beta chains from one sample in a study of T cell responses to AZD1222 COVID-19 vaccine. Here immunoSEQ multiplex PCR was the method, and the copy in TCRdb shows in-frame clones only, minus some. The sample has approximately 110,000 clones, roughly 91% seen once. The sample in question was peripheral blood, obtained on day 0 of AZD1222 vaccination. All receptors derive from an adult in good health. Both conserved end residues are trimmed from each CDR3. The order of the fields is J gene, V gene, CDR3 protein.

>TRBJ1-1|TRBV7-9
ASTSGGWNTEAF
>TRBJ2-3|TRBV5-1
ASSLGSSTDTQY
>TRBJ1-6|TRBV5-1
ASSIGTSPNSPLH
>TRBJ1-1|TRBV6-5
ASSYGGRGRFTEAF
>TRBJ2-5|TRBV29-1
SVVASGRGETQY
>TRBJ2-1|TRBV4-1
ASSQGPAGVGYNEQF
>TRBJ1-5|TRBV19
ASSYLDSDQPQH
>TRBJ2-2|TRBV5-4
ASSLGTANTGELF
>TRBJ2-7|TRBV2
ASTFQATSYEQY
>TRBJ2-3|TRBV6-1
ASSEVVIDTQY
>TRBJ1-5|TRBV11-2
ASSLDGGNLWQPQH
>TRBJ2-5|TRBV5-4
ASSRTSGTEETQY
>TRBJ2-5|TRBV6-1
ASREGWGLRETQY
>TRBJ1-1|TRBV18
ASSPQTGNTEAF
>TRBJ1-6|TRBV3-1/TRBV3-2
ASSQERGSPLH
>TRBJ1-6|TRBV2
ASSDRDRPASPLH
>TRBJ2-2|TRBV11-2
ASSPVRGRLTGELF
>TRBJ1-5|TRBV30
AWSVHVFRNQPQH
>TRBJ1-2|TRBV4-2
ASSQGNGYGYT
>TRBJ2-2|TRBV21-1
ASSVRLNVNTGELF
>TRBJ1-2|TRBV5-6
ASSSLRTGTYT
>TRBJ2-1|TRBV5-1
ASSLVPPTGGAYNEQF
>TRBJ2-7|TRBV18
ASSPGGGTYEQY
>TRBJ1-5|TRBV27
ASSFQTGTQPQH
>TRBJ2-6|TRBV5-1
ASSQGQGNPSGANVLT
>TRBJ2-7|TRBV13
ASSYGQGAYEQY
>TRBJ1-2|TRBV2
ASRREGSPSVGYT
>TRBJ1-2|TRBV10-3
AISERAQPWYGYT
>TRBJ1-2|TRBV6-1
ASSEFRLTYGYT
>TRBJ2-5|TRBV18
ASSPRMIGRVNQETQY
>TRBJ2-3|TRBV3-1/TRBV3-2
ASSQELAGTGTQY
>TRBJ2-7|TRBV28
ASRSGNYEQY
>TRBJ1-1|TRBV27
ASRFQGQVVAF
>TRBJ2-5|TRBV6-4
ASSPGLADEETQY
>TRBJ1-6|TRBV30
AWRDSLNSPLH
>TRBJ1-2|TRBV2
ASKGGDYGYT
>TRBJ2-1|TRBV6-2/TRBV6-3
ASSWTGLAYNEQF
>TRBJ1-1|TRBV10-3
AISEAQGADLNTEAF
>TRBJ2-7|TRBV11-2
ASSLRGVAYEQY
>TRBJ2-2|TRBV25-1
ASSERGQVSTGELF